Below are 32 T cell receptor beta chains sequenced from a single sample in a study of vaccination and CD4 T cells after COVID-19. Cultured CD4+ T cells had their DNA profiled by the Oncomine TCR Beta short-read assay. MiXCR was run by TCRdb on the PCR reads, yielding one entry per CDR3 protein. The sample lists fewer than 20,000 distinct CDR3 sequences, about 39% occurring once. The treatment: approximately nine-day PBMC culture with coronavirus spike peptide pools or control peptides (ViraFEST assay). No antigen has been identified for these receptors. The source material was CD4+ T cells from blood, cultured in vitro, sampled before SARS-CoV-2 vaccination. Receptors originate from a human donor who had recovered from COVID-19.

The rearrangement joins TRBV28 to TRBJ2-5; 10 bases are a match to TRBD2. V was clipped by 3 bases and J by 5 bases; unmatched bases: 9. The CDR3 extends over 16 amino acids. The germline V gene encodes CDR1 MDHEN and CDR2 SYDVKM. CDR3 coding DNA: TGTGCCAGCAGTTTGCTGGCTAGCGGGAGACGGGAGACCCAGTACTTC. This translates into CASSLLASGRRETQYF.

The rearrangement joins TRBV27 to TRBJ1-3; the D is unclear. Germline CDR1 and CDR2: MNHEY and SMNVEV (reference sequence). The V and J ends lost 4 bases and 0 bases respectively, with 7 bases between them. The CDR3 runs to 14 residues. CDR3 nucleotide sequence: TGTGCCAGCAGTTCGTCTTTCTCTGGAAACACCATATATTTT. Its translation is CASSSSFSGNTIYF.

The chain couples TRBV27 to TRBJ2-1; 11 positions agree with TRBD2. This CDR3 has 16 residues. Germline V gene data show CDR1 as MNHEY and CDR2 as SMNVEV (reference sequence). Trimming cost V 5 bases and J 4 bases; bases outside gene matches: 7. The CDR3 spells CASSNALAGDYNEQFF. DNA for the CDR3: TGTGCCAGCAGTAATGCACTAGCGGGGGATTACAATGAGCAGTTCTTC.

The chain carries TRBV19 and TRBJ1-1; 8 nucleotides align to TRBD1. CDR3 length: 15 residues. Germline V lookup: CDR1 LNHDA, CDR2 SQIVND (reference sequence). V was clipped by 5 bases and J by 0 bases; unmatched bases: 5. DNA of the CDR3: TGTGCCAGTAGTGTCCGACAGGGGATGAACACTGAAGCTTTCTTT. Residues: CASSVRQGMNTEAFF.

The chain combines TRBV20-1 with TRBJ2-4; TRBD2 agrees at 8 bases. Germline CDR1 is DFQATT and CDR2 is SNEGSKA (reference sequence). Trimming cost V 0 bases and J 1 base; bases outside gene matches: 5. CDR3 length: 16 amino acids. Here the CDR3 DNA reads TGCAGTGCTAGAGATGACGGCGGGAGGGCCAAAAACATTCAGTACTTC. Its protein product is CSARDDGGRAKNIQYF.

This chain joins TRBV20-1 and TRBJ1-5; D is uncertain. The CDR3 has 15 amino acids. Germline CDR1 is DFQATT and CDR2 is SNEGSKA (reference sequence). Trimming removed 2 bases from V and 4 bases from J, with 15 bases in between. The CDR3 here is CSARSSGGRNQPQHF. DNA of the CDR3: TGCAGTGCTAGATCCTCGGGAGGGAGGAATCAGCCCCAGCATTTT.

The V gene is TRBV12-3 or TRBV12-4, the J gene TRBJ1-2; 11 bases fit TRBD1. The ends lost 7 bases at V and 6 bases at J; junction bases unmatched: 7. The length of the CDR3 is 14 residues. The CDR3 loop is CASKRTGGNHGYTF. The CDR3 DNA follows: TGTGCCAGCAAAAGGACAGGGGGCAACCATGGCTACACCTTC.

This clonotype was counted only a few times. The DNA of the CDR3 is TGTGCCAGCAGCCAGGGCCCGGGCGGCAATCAGCCCCAGCATTTT. Protein product: CASSQGPGGNQPQHF. This chain links TRBV6-1 with TRBJ1-5, with a weak D call TRBD1 (5 bases). The CDR3 covers 15 residues. Per germline, CDR1 MNHNS and CDR2 SASEGT. The germline V and J ends were trimmed by 6 bases and 2 bases, with 14 bases remaining between them.

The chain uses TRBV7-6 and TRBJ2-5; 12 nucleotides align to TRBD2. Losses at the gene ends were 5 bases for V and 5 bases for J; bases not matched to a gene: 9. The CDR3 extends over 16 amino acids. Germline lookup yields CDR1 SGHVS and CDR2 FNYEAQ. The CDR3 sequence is CASSLRTSGAGETQYF. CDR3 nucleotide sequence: TGTGCCAGCAGCCTGCGGACTAGCGGGGCGGGGGAGACCCAGTACTTC. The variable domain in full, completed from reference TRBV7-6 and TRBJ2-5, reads GAGVSQSPRYKVTKRGQDVALRCDPISGHVSLYWYRQALGQGPEFLTYFNYEAQQDKSGLPNDRFSAERPEGSISTLTIQRTEQRDSAMYRCASSLRTSGAGETQYFGPGTRLLVL.

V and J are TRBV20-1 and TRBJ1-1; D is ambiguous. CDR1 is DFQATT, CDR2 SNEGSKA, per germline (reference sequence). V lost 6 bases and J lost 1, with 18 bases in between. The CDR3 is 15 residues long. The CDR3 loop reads CSAGVRSRGNTEAFF. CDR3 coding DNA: TGCAGTGCCGGTGTTAGATCGCGGGGGAACACTGAAGCTTTCTTT.

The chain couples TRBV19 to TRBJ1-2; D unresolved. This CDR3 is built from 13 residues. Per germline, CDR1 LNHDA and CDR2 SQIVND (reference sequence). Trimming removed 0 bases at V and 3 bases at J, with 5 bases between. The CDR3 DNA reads TGTGCCAGTAGTATAGACAGATACTATGGCTACACCTTC. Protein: CASSIDRYYGYTF.

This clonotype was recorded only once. CDR3 bases: TGTGCCAGCAGCTTGAAGATCAGGGGCGCCCGGCCAGATACGCAGTATTTT. It specifies CASSLKIRGARPDTQYF. The chain couples TRBV5-4 to TRBJ2-3, with a possible D match to TRBD1 (6 bases). The CDR3 consists of 17 residues. Germline loops: CDR1 SGHNT, CDR2 YYREEE (reference sequence). V dropped 1 base and J dropped 4 bases, with 19 bases sitting between them.

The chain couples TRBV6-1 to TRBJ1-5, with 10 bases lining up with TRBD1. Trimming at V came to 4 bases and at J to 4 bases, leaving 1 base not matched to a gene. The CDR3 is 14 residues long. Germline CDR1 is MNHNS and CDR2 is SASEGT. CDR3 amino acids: CASSVDRGNQPQHF. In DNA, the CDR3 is TGTGCCAGCAGTGTGGACAGGGGGAATCAGCCCCAGCATTTT.

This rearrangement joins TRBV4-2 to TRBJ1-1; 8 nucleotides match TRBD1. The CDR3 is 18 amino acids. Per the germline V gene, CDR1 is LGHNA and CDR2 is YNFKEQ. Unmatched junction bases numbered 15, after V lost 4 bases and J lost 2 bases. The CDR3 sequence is CASSPRSGGGQVNTEAFF. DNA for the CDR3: TGTGCCAGCAGCCCAAGATCAGGGGGCGGGCAGGTAAACACTGAAGCTTTCTTT.

DNA of the CDR3: TGTGCCAGCAGCTTAGGGGGGGAAGCTTTCTTT. As protein: CASSLGGEAFF. This sequence joins TRBV11-2 and TRBJ1-1, with D possibly being TRBD1 (5 bases). Trimming shortened V by 1 base and J by 8 bases, and 5 bases separated the two germline ends. Germline CDR1 and CDR2: SGHAT and FQNNGV. CDR3 length: 11 amino acids.

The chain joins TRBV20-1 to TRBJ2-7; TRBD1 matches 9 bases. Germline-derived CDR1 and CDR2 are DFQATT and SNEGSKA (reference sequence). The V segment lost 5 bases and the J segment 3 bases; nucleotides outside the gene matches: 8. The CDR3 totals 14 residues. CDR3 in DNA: TGCAGTGCTGAGGGGTGGACAGGGGACTACGAGCAGTACTTC. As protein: CSAEGWTGDYEQYF.

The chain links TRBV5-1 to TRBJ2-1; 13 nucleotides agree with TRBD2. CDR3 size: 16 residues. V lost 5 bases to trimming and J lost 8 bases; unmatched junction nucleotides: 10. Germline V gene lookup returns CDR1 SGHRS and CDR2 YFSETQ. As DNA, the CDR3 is TGCGCCAGCAGACCCTTACTAGCGGGGGGGATGGATGAGCAGTTCTTC. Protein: CASRPLLAGGMDEQFF.

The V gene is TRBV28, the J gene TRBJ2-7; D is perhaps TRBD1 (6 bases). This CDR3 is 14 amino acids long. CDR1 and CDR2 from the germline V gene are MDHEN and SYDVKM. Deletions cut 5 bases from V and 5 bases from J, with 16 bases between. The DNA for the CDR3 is TGTGCCAGCAGTCTACAGGGTGCATTACACGAGCAGTACTTC. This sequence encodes CASSLQGALHEQYF.

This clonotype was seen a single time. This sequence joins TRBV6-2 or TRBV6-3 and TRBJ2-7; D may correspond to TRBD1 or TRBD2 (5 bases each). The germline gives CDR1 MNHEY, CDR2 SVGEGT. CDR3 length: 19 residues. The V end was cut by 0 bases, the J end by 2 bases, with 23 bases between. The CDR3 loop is CASSYSGTARIRVPYEQYF. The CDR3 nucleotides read TGTGCCAGCAGTTACTCTGGGACCGCTCGAATTCGAGTCCCCTACGAGCAGTACTTC.

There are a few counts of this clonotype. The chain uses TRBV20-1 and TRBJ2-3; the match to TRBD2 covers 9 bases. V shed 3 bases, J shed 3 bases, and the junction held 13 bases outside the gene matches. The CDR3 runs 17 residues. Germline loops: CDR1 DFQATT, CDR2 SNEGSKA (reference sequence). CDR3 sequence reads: CSASFSLGLAGTDTQYF. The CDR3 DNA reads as TGCAGTGCTAGCTTTTCTCTAGGGCTAGCGGGAACAGATACGCAGTATTTT.

In DNA, the CDR3 is TGTGCCAGCGGGGGACAGACGAACACTGAAGCTTTCTTT. Protein sequence: CASGGQTNTEAFF. J is TRBJ1-1 and V is TRBV11-3; TRBD1 matches at 7 bases. Trimming cost V 8 bases and J 1 base; bases outside gene matches: 4. The CDR3 length is 13 residues. Germline CDR1 SGHNT, CDR2 YENEEA.

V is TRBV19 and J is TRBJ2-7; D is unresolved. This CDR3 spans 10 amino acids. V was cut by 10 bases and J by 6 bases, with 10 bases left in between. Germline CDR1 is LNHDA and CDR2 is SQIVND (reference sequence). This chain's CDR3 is CATLRAEQYF. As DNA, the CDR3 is TGTGCCACCCTACGAGCCGAGCAGTACTTC.

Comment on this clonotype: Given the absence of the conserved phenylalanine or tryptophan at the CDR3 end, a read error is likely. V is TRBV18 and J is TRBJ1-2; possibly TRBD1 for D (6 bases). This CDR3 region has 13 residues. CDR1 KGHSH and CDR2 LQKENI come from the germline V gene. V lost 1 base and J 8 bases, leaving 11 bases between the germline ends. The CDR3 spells CASSPLRGEGYTS. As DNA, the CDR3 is TGTGCCAGCTCACCACTTAGGGGGGAAGGCTACACCTCC.

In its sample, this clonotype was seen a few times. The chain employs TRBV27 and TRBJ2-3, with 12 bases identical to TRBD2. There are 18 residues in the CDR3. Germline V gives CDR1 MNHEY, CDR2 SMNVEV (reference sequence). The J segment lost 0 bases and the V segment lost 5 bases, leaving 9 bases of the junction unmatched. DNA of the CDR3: TGTGCCAGCAGTCTCCGGACTAGCGGGGCGCCAAGCACAGATACGCAGTATTTT. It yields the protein CASSLRTSGAPSTDTQYF.

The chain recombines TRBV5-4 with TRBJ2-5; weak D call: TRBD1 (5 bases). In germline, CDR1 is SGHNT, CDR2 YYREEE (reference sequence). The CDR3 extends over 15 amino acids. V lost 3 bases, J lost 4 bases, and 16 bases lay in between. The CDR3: CASSSALGDRETQYF. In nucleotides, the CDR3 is TGTGCCAGCAGCTCCGCCTTAGGGGATCGAGAGACCCAGTACTTC.

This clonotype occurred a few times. The CDR3 loop reads CASSSSRNSNQPQHF. The CDR3 DNA reads TGTGCCAGCAGTTCATCTAGAAATAGCAATCAGCCCCAGCATTTT. The chain is built from TRBV6-2 or TRBV6-3 and TRBJ1-5; no definite D call. Per the germline V gene, CDR1 is MNHEY and CDR2 is SVGEGT. V lost 4 bases and J lost 0, with 10 bases in between. The CDR3 totals 15 residues.

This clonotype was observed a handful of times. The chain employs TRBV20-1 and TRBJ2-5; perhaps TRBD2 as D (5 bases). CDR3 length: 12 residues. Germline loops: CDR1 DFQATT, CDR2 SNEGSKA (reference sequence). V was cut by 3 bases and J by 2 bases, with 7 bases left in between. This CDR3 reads CSASRGQETQYF. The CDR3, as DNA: TGCAGTGCTAGTCGAGGGCAAGAGACCCAGTACTTC.

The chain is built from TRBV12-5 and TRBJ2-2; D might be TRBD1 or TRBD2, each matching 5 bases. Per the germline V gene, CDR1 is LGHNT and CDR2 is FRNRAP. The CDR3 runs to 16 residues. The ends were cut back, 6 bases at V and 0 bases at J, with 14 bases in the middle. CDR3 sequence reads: CASGFPGTANTGELFF. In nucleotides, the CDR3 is TGTGCTAGTGGCTTCCCCGGGACCGCGAACACCGGGGAGCTGTTTTTT.

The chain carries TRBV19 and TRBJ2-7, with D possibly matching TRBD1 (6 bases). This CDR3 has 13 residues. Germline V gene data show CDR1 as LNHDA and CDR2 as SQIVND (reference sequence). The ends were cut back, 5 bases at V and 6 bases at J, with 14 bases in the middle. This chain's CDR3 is CASSQQGKSEQYF. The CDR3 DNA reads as TGTGCCAGTAGTCAACAGGGAAAGAGCGAGCAGTACTTC. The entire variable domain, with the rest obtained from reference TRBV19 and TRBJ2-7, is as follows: DGGITQSPKYLFRKEGQNVTLSCEQNLNHDAMYWYRQDPGQGLRLIYYSQIVNDFQKGDIAEGYSVSREKKESFPLTVTSAQKNPTAFYLCASSQQGKSEQYFGPGTRLTVT.

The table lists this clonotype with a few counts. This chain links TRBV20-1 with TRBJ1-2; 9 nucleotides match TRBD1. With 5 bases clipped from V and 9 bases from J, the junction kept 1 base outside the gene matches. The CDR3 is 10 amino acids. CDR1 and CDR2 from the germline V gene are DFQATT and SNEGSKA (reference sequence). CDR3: CSAGTGSYTF. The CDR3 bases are TGCAGTGCTGGGACAGGGAGCTACACCTTC.

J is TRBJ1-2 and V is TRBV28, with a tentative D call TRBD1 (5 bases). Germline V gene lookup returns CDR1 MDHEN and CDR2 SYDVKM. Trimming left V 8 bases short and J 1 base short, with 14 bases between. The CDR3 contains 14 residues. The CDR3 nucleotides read TGTGCCAGCCAAGCCGGGACTGTTAACTATGGCTACACCTTC. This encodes CASQAGTVNYGYTF.

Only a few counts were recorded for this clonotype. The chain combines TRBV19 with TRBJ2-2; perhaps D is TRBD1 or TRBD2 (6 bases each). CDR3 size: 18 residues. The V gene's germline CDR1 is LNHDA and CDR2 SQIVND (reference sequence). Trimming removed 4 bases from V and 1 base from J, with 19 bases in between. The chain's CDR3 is CASSTPRGRFGNTGELFF. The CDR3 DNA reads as TGTGCCAGTAGTACTCCCCGGGGGCGATTCGGGAACACCGGGGAGCTGTTTTTT.